This T cell receptor beta chain was captured in a study of blood T cell repertoires in COVID-19. Background on the study: The United States, Italy and Spain provided the acute and convalescent COVID-19 samples. PBMCs, B-cell-depleted T cells, or T cells were the source of the cDNA or gDNA that made up the material.

In the original analysis: Amplification of reference gene primers provided the estimated nucleated cell counts. The table came from immunoSEQ multiplex PCR; TCRdb's copy has only in-frame clones and leaves some out. From that table come the V and J calls and clone size; the DNA was used to work out D and trimming. In the table there are about 120,000 clones, about 85% of which are singletons. This clone was counted a single time. CDR1 and CDR2 from the germline V gene are WSHSY and SAAADI. V was cut by 2 bases and J by 1 base, with 8 bases left in between. The CDR3 contains 14 residues. This receptor was taken from an elderly man with acute or convalescent COVID-19. The chain carries TRBV10-2 and TRBJ1-1, with D possibly being TRBD1 (6 bases). Material for sequencing was peripheral blood. CDR3 in DNA: TGCGCCAGCAGTGAGCAGGGGTGGAACACTGAAGCTTTCTTT. Translated: CASSEQGWNTEAFF.